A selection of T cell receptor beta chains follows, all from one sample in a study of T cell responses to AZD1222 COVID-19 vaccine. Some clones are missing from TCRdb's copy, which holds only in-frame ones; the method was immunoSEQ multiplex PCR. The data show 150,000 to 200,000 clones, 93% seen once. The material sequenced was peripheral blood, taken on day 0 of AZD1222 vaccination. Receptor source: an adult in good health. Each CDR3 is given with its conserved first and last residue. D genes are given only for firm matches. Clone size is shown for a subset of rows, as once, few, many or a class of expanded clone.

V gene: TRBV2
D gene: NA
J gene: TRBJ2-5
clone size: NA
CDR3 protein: CASSTSSGRETQYF
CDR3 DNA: TGTGCCAGCAGCACCTCCTCGGGCCGGGAGACCCAGTACTTC

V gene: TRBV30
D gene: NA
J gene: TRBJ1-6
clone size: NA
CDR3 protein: CASTGHISNSPLHF
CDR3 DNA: TGTGCCTCCACGGGCCACATCTCCAATTCACCCCTCCACTTT

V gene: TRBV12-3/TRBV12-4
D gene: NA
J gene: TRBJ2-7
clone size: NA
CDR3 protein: CASSLRDFYEQYF
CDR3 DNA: TGTGCCAGCAGTTTAAGGGACTTCTACGAGCAGTACTTC

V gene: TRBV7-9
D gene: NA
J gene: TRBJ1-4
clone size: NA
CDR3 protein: CASSLDPGAREKLFF
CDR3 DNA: TGTGCCAGCAGCTTAGACCCGGGGGCTAGAGAAAAACTGTTTTTT

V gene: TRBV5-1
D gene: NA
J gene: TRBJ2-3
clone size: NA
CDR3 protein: CASSLARTGATDTQYF
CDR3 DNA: TGCGCCAGCAGCTTGGCCCGAACAGGAGCAACAGATACGCAGTATTTT

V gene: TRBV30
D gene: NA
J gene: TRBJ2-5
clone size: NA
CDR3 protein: CAWSTGNQETQYF
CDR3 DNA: TGTGCCTGGAGTACAGGGAACCAAGAGACCCAGTACTTC

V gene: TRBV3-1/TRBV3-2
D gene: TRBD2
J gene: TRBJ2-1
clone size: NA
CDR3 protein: CASSQLLATIGNEQFF
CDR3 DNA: TGTGCCAGCAGCCAATTACTAGCGACGATAGGGAATGAGCAGTTCTTC

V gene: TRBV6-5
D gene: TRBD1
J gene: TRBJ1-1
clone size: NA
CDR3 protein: CASSPSQGAYTEAFF
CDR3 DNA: TGTGCCAGCAGCCCGAGCCAGGGGGCGTACACTGAAGCTTTCTTT

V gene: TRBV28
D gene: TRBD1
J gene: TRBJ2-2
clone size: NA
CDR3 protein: CASSLIGWLAGGVDTGELFF
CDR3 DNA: TGTGCCAGCAGTTTAATCGGGTGGTTAGCAGGGGGTGTGGACACCGGGGAGCTGTTTTTT

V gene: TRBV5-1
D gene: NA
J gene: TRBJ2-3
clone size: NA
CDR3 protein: CASSLPLDSTDTQYF
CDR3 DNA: TGCGCCAGCAGCTTGCCGTTGGACAGCACAGATACGCAGTATTTT

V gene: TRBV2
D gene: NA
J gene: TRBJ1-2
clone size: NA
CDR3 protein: CASSGGTDGGYGYTF
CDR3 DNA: TGTGCCAGCAGCGGCGGGACCGACGGGGGCTATGGCTACACCTTC

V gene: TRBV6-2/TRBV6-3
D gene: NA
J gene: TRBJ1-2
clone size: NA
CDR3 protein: CASSYSQGSYGYTF
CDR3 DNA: TGTGCCAGCAGTTACTCGCAAGGTTCCTATGGCTACACCTTC

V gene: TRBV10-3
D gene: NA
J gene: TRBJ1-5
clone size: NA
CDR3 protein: CAISDFDSNQPQHF
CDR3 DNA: TGTGCCATCAGTGACTTCGATAGCAATCAGCCCCAGCATTTT

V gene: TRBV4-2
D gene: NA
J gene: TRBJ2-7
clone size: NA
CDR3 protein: CASSQERGAEEGEQYF
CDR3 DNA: TGTGCCAGCAGCCAAGAGAGGGGAGCTGAGGAGGGAGAGCAGTACTTC

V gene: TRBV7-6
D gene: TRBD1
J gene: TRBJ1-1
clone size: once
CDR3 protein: CASSLVGQGGYGEAFF
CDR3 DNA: TGTGCCAGCAGCTTAGTAGGACAGGGGGGGTACGGTGAAGCTTTCTTT

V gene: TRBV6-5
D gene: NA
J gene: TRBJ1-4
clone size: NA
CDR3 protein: CGAWGATNEKLFF
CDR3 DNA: TGTGGCGCATGGGGCGCAACTAATGAAAAACTGTTTTTT

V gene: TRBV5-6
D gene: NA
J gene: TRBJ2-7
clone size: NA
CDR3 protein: CASSLVGSSYEQYF
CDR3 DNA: TGTGCCAGCAGCTTGGTCGGGAGCTCCTACGAGCAGTACTTC

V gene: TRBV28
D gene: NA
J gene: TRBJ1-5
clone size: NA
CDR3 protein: CASRTGYNGQPQHF
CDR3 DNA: TGTGCCAGCAGAACAGGGTATAACGGTCAGCCCCAGCATTTT

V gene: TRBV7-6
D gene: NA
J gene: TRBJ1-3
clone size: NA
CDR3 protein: CASSFNPASGNTIYF
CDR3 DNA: TGTGCCAGCAGCTTTAATCCCGCCTCTGGAAACACCATATATTTT

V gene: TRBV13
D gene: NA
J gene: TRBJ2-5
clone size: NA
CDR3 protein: CASSLGRGSDVIQETQYF
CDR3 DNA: TGTGCCAGCAGCTTAGGCCGAGGTAGCGACGTTATCCAAGAGACCCAGTACTTC

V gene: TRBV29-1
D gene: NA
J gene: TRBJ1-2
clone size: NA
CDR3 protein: CSVGQPEDTF
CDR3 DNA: TGCAGCGTCGGACAGCCCGAGGACACCTTC

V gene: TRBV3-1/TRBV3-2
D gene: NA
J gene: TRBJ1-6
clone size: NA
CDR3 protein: CASSRREAGSPLHF
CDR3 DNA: TGTGCCAGCAGTCGCCGGGAGGCAGGGTCACCCCTCCACTTT

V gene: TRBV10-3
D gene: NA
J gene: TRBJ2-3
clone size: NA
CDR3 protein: CAISEVITGTDTQYF
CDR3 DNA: TGTGCCATCAGTGAGGTGATTACGGGCACAGATACGCAGTATTTT

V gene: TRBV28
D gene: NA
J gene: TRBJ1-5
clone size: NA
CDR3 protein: CASSFLGPGRYSNQPQHF
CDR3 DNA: TGTGCCAGCAGTTTTCTGGGCCCGGGACGATATAGCAATCAGCCCCAGCATTTT

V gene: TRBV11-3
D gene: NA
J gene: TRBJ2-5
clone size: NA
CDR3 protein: CASSPDSGTQYF
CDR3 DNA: TGTGCCAGCAGTCCCGATAGTGGGACCCAGTACTTC

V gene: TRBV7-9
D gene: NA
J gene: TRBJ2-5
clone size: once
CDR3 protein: CASSFRGTGETQYF
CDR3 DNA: TGTGCCAGCAGTTTCCGGGGCACGGGGGAGACCCAGTACTTC

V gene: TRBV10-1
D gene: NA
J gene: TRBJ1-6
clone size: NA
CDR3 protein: CATSQGCSPLHF
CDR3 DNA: TGCGCCACATCCCAGGGATGTTCACCCCTCCACTTT

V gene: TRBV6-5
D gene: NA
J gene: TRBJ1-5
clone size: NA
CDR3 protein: CASRPKTVSNQPQHF
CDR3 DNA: TGTGCCAGCAGACCCAAGACAGTTAGCAATCAGCCCCAGCATTTT

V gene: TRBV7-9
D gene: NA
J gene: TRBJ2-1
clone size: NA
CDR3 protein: CASSGTHPRDTAHEQFF
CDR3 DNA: TGTGCCAGCAGCGGTACCCACCCCCGGGACACCGCGCATGAGCAGTTCTTC

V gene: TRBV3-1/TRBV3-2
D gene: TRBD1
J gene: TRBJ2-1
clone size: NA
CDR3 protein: CASSQPGQGTYNEQFF
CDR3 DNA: TGTGCCAGCAGCCAGCCGGGACAGGGGACCTACAATGAGCAGTTCTTC

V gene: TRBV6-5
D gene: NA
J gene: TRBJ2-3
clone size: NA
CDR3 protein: CASSSERNTDTQYF
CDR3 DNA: TGTGCCAGCAGTTCCGAGCGGAACACAGATACGCAGTATTTT